Described below is a single T cell receptor (beta chain) sequence and its context. The data were taken from a study of PD-1 blockade in classical Hodgkin lymphoma. The repertoire was sequenced with immunoSEQ multiplex PCR; TCRdb's copy has only in-frame clones and lacks some. The sample carries approximately 36,000 clones, around 70% recorded once. Germline V CDR1 and CDR2: SGHAT, FQNNGV. The CDR3 has 15 residues. With 5 bases removed from V and 3 bases from J, the gap between germline ends came to 15 bases. Every patient experienced relapse after autologous stem cell transplantation, and brentuximab vedotin exposure varied.

The chain uses TRBV11-2 and TRBJ2-3, with a tentative D call TRBD1 (5 bases). Material: peripheral blood mononuclear cells (PBMCs), obtained before the second cycle of nivolumab. The TCR comes from a human donor with classical Hodgkin lymphoma. As DNA, the CDR3 is TGTGCCAGCAGCCACTTCCGACAGAATACAGATACGCAGTATTTT. Protein product: CASSHFRQNTDTQYF.